The present entry profiles one TCR beta chain with its context. This sample is drawn from a study of blood T cell repertoires in COVID-19. The overall study: Sites across the United States, Italy and Spain contributed samples from acute and convalescent COVID-19. Nucleic acid was either cDNA or gDNA, and it came from T cells, B-cell-depleted T cells, or PBMCs.

Original processing notes: Researchers report that nucleated cell counts were estimated from reference gene primer amplification. Assay: immunoSEQ multiplex PCR; the TCRdb copy retains only in-frame clones and omits some. Clone size and V and J calls were adopted from that table, with D and trimming inferred from the DNA. The data show roughly 280,000 clones, about nine tenths seen once. The V end lost 4 bases, the J end lost 0 bases, and 10 bases lay between the germline ends. The CDR3 is 16 residues long. Germline CDR1 SNHLY, CDR2 FYNNEI. This receptor was taken from a man aged 50 or older with acute or convalescent COVID-19. The rearrangement uses TRBV2 and TRBJ2-6, with D unclear. Sequenced sample: peripheral blood. The CDR3 loop is CASSASRSSGANVLTF. For the CDR3, the DNA is TGTGCCAGCAGTGCGTCTCGGAGCTCTGGGGCCAACGTCCTGACTTTC.